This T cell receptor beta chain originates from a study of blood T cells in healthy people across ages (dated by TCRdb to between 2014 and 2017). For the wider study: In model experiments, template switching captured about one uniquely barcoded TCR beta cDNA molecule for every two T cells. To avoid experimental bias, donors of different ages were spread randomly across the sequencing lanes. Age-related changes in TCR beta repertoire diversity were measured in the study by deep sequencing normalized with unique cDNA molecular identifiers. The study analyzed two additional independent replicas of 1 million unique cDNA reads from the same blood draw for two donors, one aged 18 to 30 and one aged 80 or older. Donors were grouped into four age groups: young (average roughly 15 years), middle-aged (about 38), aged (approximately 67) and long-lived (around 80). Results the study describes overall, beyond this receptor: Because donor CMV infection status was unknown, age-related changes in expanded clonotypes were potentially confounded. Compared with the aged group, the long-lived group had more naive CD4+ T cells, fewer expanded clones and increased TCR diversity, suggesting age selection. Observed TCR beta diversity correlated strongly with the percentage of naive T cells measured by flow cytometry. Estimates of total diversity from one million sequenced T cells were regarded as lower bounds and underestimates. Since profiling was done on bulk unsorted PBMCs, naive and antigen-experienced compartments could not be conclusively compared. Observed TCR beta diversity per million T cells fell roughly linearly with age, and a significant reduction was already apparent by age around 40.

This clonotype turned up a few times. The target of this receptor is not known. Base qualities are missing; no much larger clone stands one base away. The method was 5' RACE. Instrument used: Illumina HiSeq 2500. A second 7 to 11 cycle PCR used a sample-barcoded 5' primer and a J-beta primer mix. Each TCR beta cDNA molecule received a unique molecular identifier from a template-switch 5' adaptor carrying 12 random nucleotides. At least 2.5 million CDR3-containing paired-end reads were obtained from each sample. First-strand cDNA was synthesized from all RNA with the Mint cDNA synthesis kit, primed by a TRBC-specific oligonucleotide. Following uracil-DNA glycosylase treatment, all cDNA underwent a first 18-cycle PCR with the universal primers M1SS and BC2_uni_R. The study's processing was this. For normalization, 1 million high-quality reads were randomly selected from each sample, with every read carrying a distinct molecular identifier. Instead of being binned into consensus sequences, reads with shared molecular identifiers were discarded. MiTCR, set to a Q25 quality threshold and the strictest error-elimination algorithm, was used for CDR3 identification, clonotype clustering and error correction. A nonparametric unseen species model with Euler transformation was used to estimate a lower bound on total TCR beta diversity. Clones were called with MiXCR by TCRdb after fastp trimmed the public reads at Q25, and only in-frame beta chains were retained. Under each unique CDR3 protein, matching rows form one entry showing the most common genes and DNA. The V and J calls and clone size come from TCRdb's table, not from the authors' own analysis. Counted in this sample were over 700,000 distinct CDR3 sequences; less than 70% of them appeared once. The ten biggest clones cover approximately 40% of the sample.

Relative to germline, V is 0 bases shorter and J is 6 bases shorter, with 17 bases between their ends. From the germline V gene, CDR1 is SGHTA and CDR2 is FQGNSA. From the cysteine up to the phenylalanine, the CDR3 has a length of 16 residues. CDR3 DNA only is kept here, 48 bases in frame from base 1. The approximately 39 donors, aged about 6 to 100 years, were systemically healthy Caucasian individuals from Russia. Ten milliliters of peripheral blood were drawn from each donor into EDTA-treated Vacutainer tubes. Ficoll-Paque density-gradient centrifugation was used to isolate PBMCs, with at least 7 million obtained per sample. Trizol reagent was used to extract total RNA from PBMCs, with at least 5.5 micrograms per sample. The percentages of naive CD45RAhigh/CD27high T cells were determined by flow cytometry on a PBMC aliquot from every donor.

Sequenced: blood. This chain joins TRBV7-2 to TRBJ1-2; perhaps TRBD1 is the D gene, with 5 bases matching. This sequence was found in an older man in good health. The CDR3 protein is CASSLATSGGLHGYTF. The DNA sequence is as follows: TGTGCCAGCAGCTTAGCAACCTCGGGGGGGTTGCATGGCTACACCTTC.